This passage covers 3 T cell receptor beta chains from one sample sequenced in a study of blood T cells in healthy people across ages. With a J-beta primer mix and a sample-barcoded 5' primer, a second PCR ran about 7 to 11 cycles. TCRdb processed the 5' RACE reads anew with MiXCR; each CDR3 protein has one entry. The sample lists hundreds of thousands of distinct CDR3 sequences; 49% were seen once. The sequenced material came from blood. These receptors were taken from a woman aged 60-75 years in good health.

This sequence joins TRBV20-1 and TRBJ1-1; D is perhaps TRBD1 (5 bases). The V and J ends lost 3 bases and 7 bases respectively, with 12 bases between them. Germline assignment: CDR1 DFQATT and CDR2 SNEGSKA (reference sequence). The CDR3 is made up of 12 amino acids. This chain's CDR3 is CSARTREIEAFF. In DNA form, the CDR3 reads TGCAGTGCTAGGACCAGGGAAATTGAAGCTTTCTTT.

The chain carries TRBV2 and TRBJ2-1; TRBD1 matches 7 bases. The CDR3 has 15 residues. After removal of 4 bases from V and 0 bases from J, the junction contained 3 bases not matched to a gene. Germline V gene lookup returns CDR1 SNHLY and CDR2 FYNNEI. In DNA, the CDR3 is TGTGCCAGCAGTGCAGGGGACAGCTCCTACAATGAGCAGTTCTTC. The encoded protein is CASSAGDSSYNEQFF.

CDR3 region: CASSPLGGGYTF. CDR3 DNA: TGCGCCAGCAGCCCCCTCGGGGGAGGCTACACCTTC. The V call is TRBV5-1, the J call TRBJ1-2; a weak D match, TRBD1 (5 bases). Germline V lookup: CDR1 SGHRS, CDR2 YFSETQ. Trimming removed 4 bases from V and 8 bases from J, with 12 bases in between. The CDR3 runs 12 residues.